This TCR beta chain was recovered during a study of cytomegalovirus exposure and HLA in healthy donors. The CDR3 is 15 residues long. Trimming at V came to 3 bases and at J to 7 bases, leaving 7 bases not matched to a gene. Germline loops: CDR1 SGHVS, CDR2 FNYEAQ. The PCR contained 60 Vbeta and 13 Jbeta primers. Assay used: immunoSEQ multiplex PCR; TCRdb lists only in-frame clones, some missing. The sample shows about 160,000 clones, roughly 80% of them seen only once. The chain uses TRBV7-6 and TRBJ2-1, with TRBD2 matching 9 bases. Sequenced sample: PBMCs. The origin of this receptor is a man aged 45-60 years in good health and CMV-seropositive. The CDR3 sequence: CASSFQRGVGNEQFF. The CDR3 DNA reads as TGTGCCAGCAGCTTCCAGCGGGGGGTTGGAAATGAGCAGTTCTTC.